This TCR beta chain comes out of a study of T cells after yellow fever vaccination. Study-level points and caveats: Researchers report a weaker secondary response that nonetheless peaked faster, day 5 versus 15. Most primary-vaccination clones recurred post-booster (approximately 96% CD4, around 86% CD8).

Concerning this clonotype itself: Its antigen is as yet unknown.

The study made its TCR cDNA through 5'RACE template switching. That step introduced a universal primer site along with UMIs. TCRdb analysed the 5' RACE reads with MiXCR anew, one entry per CDR3 protein. The data contain about 220,000 distinct CDR3 sequences, less than 3.5% of them singletons. In germline, CDR1 is SGHRS, CDR2 YFSETQ. Trimming shortened V by 3 bases and J by 8 bases, and 17 bases separated the two germline ends. The CDR3 is 15 amino acids. The V call is TRBV5-1, the J call TRBJ1-4; unclear D gene. This clonotype was obtained from a man between 18 and 35 years old who received the YFV17D yellow fever vaccine. The source was CD4+ T cells sorted from PBMCs, collected 10 days after the yellow fever booster vaccination. CDR3 nucleotide sequence: TGCGCCAGCAGCTCTGCCGGGTCGCATCGAGAAAAACTGTTTTTT. This translates into CASSSAGSHREKLFF.